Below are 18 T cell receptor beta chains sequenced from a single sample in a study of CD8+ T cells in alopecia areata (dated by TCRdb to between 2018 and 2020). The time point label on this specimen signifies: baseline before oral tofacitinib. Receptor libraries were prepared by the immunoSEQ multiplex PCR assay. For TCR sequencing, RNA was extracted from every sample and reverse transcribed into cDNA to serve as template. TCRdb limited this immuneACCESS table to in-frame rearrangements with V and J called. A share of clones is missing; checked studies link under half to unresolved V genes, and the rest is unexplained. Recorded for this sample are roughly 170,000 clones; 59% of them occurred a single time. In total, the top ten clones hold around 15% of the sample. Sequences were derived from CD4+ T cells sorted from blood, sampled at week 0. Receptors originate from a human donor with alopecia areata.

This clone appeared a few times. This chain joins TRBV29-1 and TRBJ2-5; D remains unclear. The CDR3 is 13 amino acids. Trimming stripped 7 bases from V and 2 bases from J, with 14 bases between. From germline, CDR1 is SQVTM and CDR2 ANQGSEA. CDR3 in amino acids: CSAGRPPQETQYF. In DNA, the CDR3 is TGCAGCGCCGGCCGGCCACCGCAAGAGACCCAGTACTTC. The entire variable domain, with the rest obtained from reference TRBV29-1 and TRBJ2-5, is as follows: SAVISQKPSRDICQRGTSLTIQCQVDSQVTMMFWYRQQPGQSLTLIATANQGSEATYESGFVIDKFPISRPNLTFSTLTVSNMSPEDSSIYLCSAGRPPQETQYFGPGTRLLVL.

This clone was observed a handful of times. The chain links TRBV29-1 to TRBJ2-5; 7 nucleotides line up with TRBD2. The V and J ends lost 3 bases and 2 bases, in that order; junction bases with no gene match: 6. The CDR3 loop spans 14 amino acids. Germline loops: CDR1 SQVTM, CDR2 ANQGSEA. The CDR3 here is CSVDLSGLQETQYF. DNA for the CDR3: TGCAGCGTTGACCTTAGCGGGCTGCAAGAGACCCAGTACTTC.

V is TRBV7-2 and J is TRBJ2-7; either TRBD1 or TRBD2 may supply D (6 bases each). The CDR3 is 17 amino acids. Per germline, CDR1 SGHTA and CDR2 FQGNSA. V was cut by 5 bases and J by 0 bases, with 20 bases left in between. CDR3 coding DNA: TGTGCCAGCAGCCGACACTCCGGGGGCTCGAGCTCCTACGAGCAGTACTTC. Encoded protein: CASSRHSGGSSSYEQYF.

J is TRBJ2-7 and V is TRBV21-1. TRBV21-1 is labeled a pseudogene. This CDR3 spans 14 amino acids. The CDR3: CASSNSTESYEQYF. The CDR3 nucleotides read TGTGCCAGCAGCAACTCTACGGAAAGCTACGAGCAGTACTTC.

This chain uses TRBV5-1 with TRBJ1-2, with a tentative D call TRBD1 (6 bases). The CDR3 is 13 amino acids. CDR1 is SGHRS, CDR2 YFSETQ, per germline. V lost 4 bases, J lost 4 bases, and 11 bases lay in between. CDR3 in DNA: TGCGCCAGCAGCCACAGGGAACCCTATGGCTACACCTTC. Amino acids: CASSHREPYGYTF.

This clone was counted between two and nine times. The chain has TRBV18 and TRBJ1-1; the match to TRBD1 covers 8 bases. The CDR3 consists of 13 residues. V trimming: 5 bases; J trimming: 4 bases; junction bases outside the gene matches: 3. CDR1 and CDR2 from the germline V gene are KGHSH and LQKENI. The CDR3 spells CASSSDRATEAFF. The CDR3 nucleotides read TGTGCCAGCTCATCGGACAGGGCCACTGAAGCTTTCTTT.

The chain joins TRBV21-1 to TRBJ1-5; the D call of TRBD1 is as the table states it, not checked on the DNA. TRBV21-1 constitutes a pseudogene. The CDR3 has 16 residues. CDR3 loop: CASSKELQARNQPQHF. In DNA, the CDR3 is TGTGCCAGCAGCAAAGAACTCCAGGCCCGCAATCAGCCCCAGCATTTT.

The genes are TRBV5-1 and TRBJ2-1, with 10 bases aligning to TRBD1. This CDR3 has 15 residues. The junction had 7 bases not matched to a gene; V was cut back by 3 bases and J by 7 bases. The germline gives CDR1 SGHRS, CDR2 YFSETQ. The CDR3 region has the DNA TGCGCCAGCAGCTCCAGGACAGGGGGGGTAAATGAGCAGTTCTTC. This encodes CASSSRTGGVNEQFF.

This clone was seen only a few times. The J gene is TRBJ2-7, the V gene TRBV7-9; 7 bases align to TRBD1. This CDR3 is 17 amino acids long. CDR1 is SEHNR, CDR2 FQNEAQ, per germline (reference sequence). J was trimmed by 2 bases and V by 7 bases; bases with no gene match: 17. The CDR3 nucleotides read TGTGCCAGCACCCCTTTTGGGAACCGGGACAGTGCCTACGAGCAGTACTTC. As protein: CASTPFGNRDSAYEQYF.

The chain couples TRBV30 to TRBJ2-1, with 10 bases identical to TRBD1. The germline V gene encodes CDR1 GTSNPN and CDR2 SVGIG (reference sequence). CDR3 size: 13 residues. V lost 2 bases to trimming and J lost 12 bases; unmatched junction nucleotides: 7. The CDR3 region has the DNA TGTGCCTGGAGTCTCGGGACAGGGGAGGTGCAGTTCTTC. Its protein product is CAWSLGTGEVQFF.

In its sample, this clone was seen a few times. The DNA for the CDR3 is TGTGCCAGCAGCTTAGGCCATGGGGGAGGTAGCGATACGCAGTATTTT. This encodes CASSLGHGGGSDTQYF. The chain uses TRBV7-2 and TRBJ2-3; a possible D gene is TRBD2 (6 bases). Trimming took 1 base from V and 6 from J, leaving 17 bases between them. This CDR3 spans 16 amino acids. Germline CDR1 reads SGHTA; CDR2 reads FQGNSA.

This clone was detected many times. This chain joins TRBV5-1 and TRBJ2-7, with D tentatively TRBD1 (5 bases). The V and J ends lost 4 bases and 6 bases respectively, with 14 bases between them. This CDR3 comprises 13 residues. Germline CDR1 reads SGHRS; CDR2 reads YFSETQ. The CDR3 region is CASSRLERGEQYF. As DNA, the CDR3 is TGCGCCAGCAGCAGACTGGAAAGGGGCGAGCAGTACTTC.

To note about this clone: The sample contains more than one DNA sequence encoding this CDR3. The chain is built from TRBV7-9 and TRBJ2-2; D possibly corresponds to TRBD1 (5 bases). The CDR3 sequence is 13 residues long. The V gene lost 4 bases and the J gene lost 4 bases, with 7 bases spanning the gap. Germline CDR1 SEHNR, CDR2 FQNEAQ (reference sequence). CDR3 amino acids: CASSSQGTGELFF. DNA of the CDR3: TGTGCCAGCAGCTCCCAGGGCACCGGGGAGCTGTTTTTT.

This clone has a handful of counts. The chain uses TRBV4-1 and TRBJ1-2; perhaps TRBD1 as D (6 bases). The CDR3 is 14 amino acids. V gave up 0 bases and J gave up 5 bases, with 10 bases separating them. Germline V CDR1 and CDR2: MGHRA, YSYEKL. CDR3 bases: TGCGCCAGCAGCCAAGAAAGACAGGATTATGGCTACACCTTC. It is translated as CASSQERQDYGYTF.

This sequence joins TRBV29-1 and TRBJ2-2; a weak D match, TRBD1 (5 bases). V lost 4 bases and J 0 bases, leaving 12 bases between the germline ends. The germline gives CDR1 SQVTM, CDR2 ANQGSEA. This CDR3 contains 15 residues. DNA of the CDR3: TGCAGCGTTGTCGTTGGACACGCGAACACCGGGGAGCTGTTTTTT. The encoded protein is CSVVVGHANTGELFF.

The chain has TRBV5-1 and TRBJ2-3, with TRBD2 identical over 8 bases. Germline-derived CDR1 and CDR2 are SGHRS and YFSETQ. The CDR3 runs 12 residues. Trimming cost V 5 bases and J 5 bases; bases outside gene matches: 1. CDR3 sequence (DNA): TGCGCCAGCAGACTAGCGGTAGATACGCAGTATTTT. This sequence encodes CASRLAVDTQYF.

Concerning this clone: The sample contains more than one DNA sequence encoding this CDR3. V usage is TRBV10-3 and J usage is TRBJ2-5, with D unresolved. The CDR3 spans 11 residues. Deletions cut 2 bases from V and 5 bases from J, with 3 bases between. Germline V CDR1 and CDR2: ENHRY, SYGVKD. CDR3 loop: CAISERETQYF. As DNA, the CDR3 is TGTGCCATCAGTGAGAGGGAGACCCAGTACTTC.

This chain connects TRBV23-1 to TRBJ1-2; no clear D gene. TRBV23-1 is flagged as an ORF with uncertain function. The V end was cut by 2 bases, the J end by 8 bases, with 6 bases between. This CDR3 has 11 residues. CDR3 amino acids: CASSQNLGYTF. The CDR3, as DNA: TGCGCCAGCAGTCAAAACCTGGGCTACACCTTC.